A single T cell receptor (beta chain) is shown here with its context. Its antigen is undetermined. TCRdb reprocessed the RT-PCR reads with MiXCR, giving one entry per CDR3 protein. The table lists some 500,000 distinct CDR3 sequences, about 25% of them singletons. The source of the sample is a study of response to subunit inactivated influenza vaccine. Points from the study as a whole: A suggestion made by the authors is that each seasonal influenza vaccination recruits few new T cells.

The CDR3 length is 14 residues. V lost 0 bases, J lost 2 bases, and 6 bases lay in between. CDR1 and CDR2 (germline): ENHRY, SYGVKD. The V call is TRBV10-3, the J call TRBJ2-3; D is ambiguous. The sample consisted of CD4+ T cells sorted from PBMCs, taken about 5 days after vaccination. This clonotype originated in a man aged 50-59 years who received an inactivated influenza vaccine. The chain's CDR3 is CAISESSPTDTQYF. As DNA, the CDR3 is TGTGCCATCAGTGAGTCAAGTCCCACAGATACGCAGTATTTT.